This note documents a single T cell receptor beta chain sequence. Measured with immunoSEQ multiplex PCR; TCRdb has only the in-frame clones, and not every one. Of about 400,000 clones in the sample, 70% to 90% were seen once. This record comes from a study of blood T cell repertoires in COVID-19. Across the whole study: Specimens from acute and convalescent COVID-19 originated in the United States, Italy and Spain.

V gave up 5 bases and J gave up 1 base, with 8 bases separating them. CDR3 length: 13 residues. Germline V gives CDR1 LNHDA, CDR2 SQIVND (reference sequence). V usage is TRBV19 and J usage is TRBJ1-1; D is undetermined. Sequencing used PBMCs or T cells enriched from blood (not recorded which). This sequence was found in a woman between 40 and 55 years old with acute COVID-19. The CDR3 coding sequence is TGTGCCAGTAGTTTAACGAGGAACACTGAAGCTTTCTTT. The encoded protein is CASSLTRNTEAFF.